The entry that follows covers one TCR beta chain sequence. Its specificity is not known. This CDR3 is 13 amino acids long. V lost 4 bases to trimming and J lost 0 bases, with 6 bases between them. CDR1 and CDR2 (germline): LNHDA, SQIVND (reference sequence). This specimen comes from a study of beta chain features in type 1 diabetes. Notes on the study in general: Among all four CD4+ subsets, Type 1 diabetes patients had TCRB CDR3s that were moderately but significantly shorter.

Investigators reverse transcribed all isolated RNA, so they sequenced expressed TCRB transcripts. The protocol was immunoSEQ multiplex PCR, while the TCRdb copy is restricted to in-frame clones and leaves out a portion. The sample records about 640,000 clones, roughly an eighth being singletons. V gene TRBV19 combines with J gene TRBJ1-1; D is unresolved. This TCR was sampled from a man under 40 with type 1 diabetes. The sample was naive CD4+ T cells from blood. The CDR3 sequence is CASSSNMNTEAFF. The CDR3 coding sequence is TGTGCCAGTAGTAGTAATATGAACACTGAAGCTTTCTTT.